This entry lists 6 T cell receptor beta chains sequenced from one sample in a study of identifying expanded T cells in peripheral blood. This table comes from immunoSEQ multiplex PCR, and its TCRdb copy is limited to in-frame clones, with some not included. The sample shows 90,000 or so clones, approximately 83% of them seen only once. The specimen was blood. The receptors derive from a person between 18 and 75 years old in good health.

This clone was seen a handful of times. The CDR3 nucleotides read TGTGCCAGTAGTATCAGGGGATCACCCCTCCACTTT. Its protein product is CASSIRGSPLHF. The chain is built from TRBV19 and TRBJ1-6; tentatively, D is TRBD1 (6 bases). Trimming shortened V by 3 bases and J by 10 bases, and 7 bases separated the two germline ends. This CDR3 spans 12 amino acids. CDR1 is LNHDA and CDR2 is SQIVND in the germline V gene (reference sequence).

The chain carries TRBV5-1 and TRBJ1-6, with a weak D call TRBD1 (6 bases). This CDR3 spans 18 amino acids. Germline V gives CDR1 SGHRS, CDR2 YFSETQ. Trimming stripped 4 bases from V and 7 bases from J, with 24 bases between. The CDR3 spells CASSLTFRTDANNSPLHF. Here the CDR3 DNA reads TGCGCCAGCAGCCTGACCTTTAGGACAGACGCGAACAATTCACCCCTCCACTTT.

This clone was seen a few times. The gene calls are TRBV5-1 and TRBJ2-3; D gene uncertain. CDR3 size: 14 residues. V lost 2 bases to trimming and J lost 0 bases, with 7 bases between them. Germline assignment: CDR1 SGHRS and CDR2 YFSETQ. The DNA for the CDR3 is TGCGCCAGCAGCTTCCCACAGAGCACAGATACGCAGTATTTT. It encodes CASSFPQSTDTQYF.

V and J are TRBV11-3 and TRBJ2-2, with D unresolved. The CDR3 covers 11 residues. V gave up 6 bases and J gave up 5 bases, with 4 bases separating them. Germline V gives CDR1 SGHNT, CDR2 YENEEA. CDR3 protein: CASSLTGELFF. The CDR3 region has the DNA TGTGCCAGCAGTCTTACCGGGGAGCTGTTTTTT.

The sample holds one count of this clone. This chain uses TRBV5-6 with TRBJ2-2; 7 bases align to TRBD1. Germline values: CDR1 SGHDT, CDR2 YYEEEE. This CDR3 is built from 16 residues. The junction had 3 bases not matched to a gene; V was cut back by 0 bases and J by 1 base. DNA of the CDR3: TGTGCCAGCAGCTTGGGGACAGGCCTGAACACCGGGGAGCTGTTTTTT. Translating gives CASSLGTGLNTGELFF.

The genes are TRBV18 and TRBJ2-1, with D maybe TRBD1 (6 bases). CDR1 and CDR2 (germline): KGHSH, LQKENI. The length of the CDR3 is 14 residues. Trimming stripped 6 bases from V and 0 bases from J, with 9 bases between. CDR3 DNA sequence: TGTGCCAGCTCGCCGACAGGCTCCTACAATGAGCAGTTCTTC. Translated, it gives CASSPTGSYNEQFF. Full variable domain (rest looked up from reference TRBV18 and TRBJ2-1): NAGVMQNPRHLVRRRGQEARLRCSPMKGHSHVYWYRQLPEEGLKFMVYLQKENIIDESGMPKERFSAEFPKEGPSILRIQQVVRGDSAAYFCASSPTGSYNEQFFGPGTRLTVL.